One and the same sample provided the 10 T cell receptor beta chains below, sequenced in a study of PD-L1 blockade in urothelial cancer. Stated time point: pretreatment peripheral blood. This table comes from immunoSEQ multiplex PCR, and its TCRdb copy is limited to in-frame clones, with some not included. The sample lists some 50,000 clones, approximately 88% occurring once. Source: PBMCs, taken around atezolizumab (anti-PD-L1) treatment. Receptors originate from a woman aged 60-75 years with urothelial cancer.

The chain is built from TRBV7-2 and TRBJ2-7, with 12 bases that match TRBD2. CDR1 and CDR2 (germline): SGHTA, FQGNSA. V was clipped by 4 bases and J by 1 base; unmatched bases: 11. This CDR3 has 18 residues. CDR3 DNA sequence: TGTGCCAGCAGCTCCAACCTCGGACTAGCGGGACGGTCCTACGAGCAGTACTTC. Encoded protein: CASSSNLGLAGRSYEQYF.

The chain is built from TRBV7-9 and TRBJ2-5; TRBD2 is a possible D gene (6 bases). Trimming removed 2 bases from V and 2 bases from J, with 12 bases in between. CDR3 length: 15 amino acids. CDR1 is SEHNR and CDR2 is FQNEAQ in the germline V gene (reference sequence). Written as DNA, the CDR3 is TGTGCCAGCAGCTTAAGTTGGGACTCGCAAGAGACCCAGTACTTC. Protein: CASSLSWDSQETQYF.

This chain links TRBV18 with TRBJ1-2, with TRBD1 as a possible D gene (5 bases). From germline, CDR1 is KGHSH and CDR2 LQKENI. Trimming stripped 6 bases from V and 4 bases from J, with 9 bases between. The CDR3 length is 12 residues. CDR3 amino acids: CASSPDSYGYTF. CDR3 bases: TGTGCCAGCTCGCCCGACAGCTATGGCTACACCTTC.

V gene TRBV5-8 combines with J gene TRBJ2-3; 7 positions agree with TRBD1. V was pared by 6 bases and J by 0 bases, with 7 bases of the junction left unmatched. The CDR3 has 15 residues. Germline CDR1 SGHTS, CDR2 YDEGEE. CDR3 region: CASNRDRTSTDTQYF. DNA for the CDR3: TGTGCCAGCAACAGGGACAGAACCAGCACAGATACGCAGTATTTT.

The sample holds many counts of this clone. V is TRBV4-3 and J is TRBJ2-4; tentative D call: TRBD2 (5 bases). The CDR3 is 16 residues long. Germline V gene data show CDR1 as LGHNA and CDR2 as YSLEER. Trimming cost V 1 base and J 0 bases, with 10 bases left between them. CDR3 in amino acids: CASSQGTSLAKNIQYF. The CDR3 DNA is TGCGCCAGCAGCCAAGGGACTTCTTTAGCCAAAAACATTCAGTACTTC.

The chain employs TRBV6-5 and TRBJ2-7, with 11 bases fitting TRBD2. Germline-derived CDR1 and CDR2 are MNHEY and SVGAGI. This CDR3 is built from 14 residues. Germline trimming cut 5 bases from V and 4 bases from J; bases unmatched to any gene: 4. DNA for the CDR3: TGTGCCAGCAGTGAACTAGCGGGAGTTTACGAGCAGTACTTC. Amino acid sequence: CASSELAGVYEQYF.

The chain employs TRBV27 and TRBJ1-2; D gene uncertain. The CDR3 is 10 residues long. Between the trimmed V and J ends, which lost 6 bases and 8 bases, there was a span of 7 bases. Germline V gene data show CDR1 as MNHEY and CDR2 as SMNVEV (reference sequence). The CDR3 bases are TGTGCCAGCAGCGCCAGGGGCTACACCTTC. Amino acid sequence: CASSARGYTF.

In DNA, the CDR3 is TGCGCCAGCAGCTCCCGCGTCGGGACAGTCCAAGAGACCCAGTACTTC. This gives the protein CASSSRVGTVQETQYF. The V and J genes are TRBV5-1 and TRBJ2-5, with 7 bases aligning to TRBD1. V lost 3 bases, J lost 1 base, and 9 bases stayed unmatched. The CDR3 has 16 residues. Germline CDR1 is SGHRS and CDR2 is YFSETQ.

This clone was seen ten or more times. The chain uses TRBV6-6 and TRBJ2-2; 7 bases match TRBD1. The CDR3 has 15 amino acids. With 5 bases clipped from V and 1 base from J, the junction kept 4 bases outside the gene matches. Per germline, CDR1 MNHNY and CDR2 SVGAGI (reference sequence). Here the CDR3 DNA reads TGTGCCAGCAGTCCCGGGACAGTGAACACCGGGGAGCTGTTTTTT. Its protein product is CASSPGTVNTGELFF.

The chain joins TRBV18 to TRBJ2-1; 9 bases are a match to TRBD1. Germline trimming cut 3 bases from V and 8 bases from J; bases unmatched to any gene: 11. The CDR3 is 16 amino acids. Germline assignment: CDR1 KGHSH and CDR2 LQKENI. The CDR3 reads CASSPTKQGADDEQFF. The CDR3 DNA sequence: TGTGCCAGCTCACCTACCAAACAGGGGGCGGATGATGAGCAGTTCTTC.